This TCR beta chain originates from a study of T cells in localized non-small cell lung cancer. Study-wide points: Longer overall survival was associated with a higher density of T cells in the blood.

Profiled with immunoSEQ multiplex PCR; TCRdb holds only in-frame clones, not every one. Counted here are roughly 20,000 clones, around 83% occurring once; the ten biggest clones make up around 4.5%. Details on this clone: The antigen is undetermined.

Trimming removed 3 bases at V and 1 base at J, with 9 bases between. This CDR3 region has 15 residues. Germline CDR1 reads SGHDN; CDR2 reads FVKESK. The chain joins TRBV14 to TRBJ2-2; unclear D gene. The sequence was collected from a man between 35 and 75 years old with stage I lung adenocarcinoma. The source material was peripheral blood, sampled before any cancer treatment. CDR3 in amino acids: CASSHRLVNTGELFF. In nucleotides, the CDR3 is TGTGCCAGCAGCCACCGACTCGTGAACACCGGGGAGCTGTTTTTT. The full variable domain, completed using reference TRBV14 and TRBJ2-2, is EAGVTQFPSHSVIEKGQTVTLRCDPISGHDNLYWYRRVMGKEIKFLLHFVKESKQDESGMPNNRFLAERTGGTYSTLKVQPAELEDSGVYFCASSHRLVNTGELFFGEGSRLTVL.